The rows below give T cell receptor beta chains drawn from one sample of a study of cytotoxic CD8 clonotypes in ibrutinib-treated CLL. Measured with immunoSEQ multiplex PCR; TCRdb has only the in-frame clones, and not every one. The top ten clones hold approximately 50% of a sample with about 27,000 clones, around three quarters of them seen once. The sample here was PBMCs, taken after 24 months of ibrutinib treatment. The receptors were sampled from a human donor with chronic lymphocytic leukemia. CDR3s include the opening cysteine and the closing phenylalanine or tryptophan. Size is omitted from some rows. Given values are once, few, many or a class for expanded clones.

J gene: TRBJ1-1
clone size: -
V gene: TRBV15
CDR3 protein: CATSRARAEAFF

J gene: TRBJ2-3
clone size: -
V gene: TRBV19
CDR3 protein: CASSPSLRRTASTDTQYF

J gene: TRBJ1-5
clone size: once
V gene: TRBV6-5
CDR3 protein: CASSYGGTGDQPQHF

J gene: TRBJ2-7
clone size: few
V gene: TRBV18
CDR3 protein: CASSPRQGAIEQYF

J gene: TRBJ2-2
clone size: -
V gene: TRBV5-6
CDR3 protein: CASSLFDGELFF

J gene: TRBJ2-7
clone size: few
V gene: TRBV5-1
CDR3 protein: CASSLGVTGGFPYEQYF

J gene: TRBJ2-5
clone size: few
V gene: TRBV5-1
CDR3 protein: CASSRLTGGRETQYF

J gene: TRBJ1-3
clone size: -
V gene: TRBV13
CDR3 protein: CASSLDGPGNTIYF

J gene: TRBJ2-3
clone size: -
V gene: TRBV6-1
CDR3 protein: CASSEIGASTDTQYF

J gene: TRBJ2-1
clone size: -
V gene: TRBV5-1
CDR3 protein: CASSLGALAGSNEQFF

J gene: TRBJ2-3
clone size: -
V gene: TRBV15
CDR3 protein: CATSRGRDRGPVDTQYF

J gene: TRBJ2-7
clone size: -
V gene: TRBV6-1
CDR3 protein: CASSGGQGLEQYF

J gene: TRBJ2-2
clone size: once
V gene: TRBV4-1
CDR3 protein: CASSQALRGRGDGELFF

J gene: TRBJ2-3
clone size: -
V gene: TRBV2
CDR3 protein: CASSGPNTDTQYF

J gene: TRBJ2-2
clone size: -
V gene: TRBV7-2
CDR3 protein: CASSLARGQTVAGELFF

J gene: TRBJ2-2
clone size: -
V gene: TRBV15
CDR3 protein: CATSPWPRDTGELFF